This T cell receptor beta chain comes out of a study of blood T cell repertoires in COVID-19. This study enrolled people aged about 18 to 100 from about two dozen US geographic areas. This CDR3 is built from 17 residues. The V and J ends lost 1 base and 2 bases, in that order; junction bases with no gene match: 7. Per the germline V gene, CDR1 is SGHNT and CDR2 is YYREEE (reference sequence). Sequencing used immunoSEQ multiplex PCR; TCRdb keeps in-frame clones, though not all of them. The sample carries approximately 270,000 clones, around 85% recorded once. The sequencing input was PBMCs or T cells enriched from blood (not recorded which). The sequence was obtained from a woman aged 25-40 years who had recovered from COVID-19. J is TRBJ2-2 and V is TRBV5-4; 8 nucleotides agree with TRBD1. CDR3 residues: CASSLTPDRGNTGELFF. DNA for the CDR3: TGTGCCAGCAGCTTGACCCCTGACAGGGGTAACACCGGGGAGCTGTTTTTT. Complete variable domain (other parts from reference TRBV5-4 and TRBJ2-2): ETGVTQSPTHLIKTRGQQVTLRCSSQSGHNTVSWYQQALGQGPQFIFQYYREEENGRGNFPPRFSGLQFPNYSSELNVNALELDDSALYLCASSLTPDRGNTGELFFGEGSRLTVL.